The 22 T cell receptor delta chains in this list originate from one sample, sequenced in a study of γδ T cells in repeated Plasmodium falciparum infection (dated by TCRdb to the early 2020s). Libraries were built with multiplex PCR. The reads were generated on an Illumina MiSeq. TCRdb called clones anew from the public reads via CATT; matching DNA rows were later pooled. The sample records tens of thousands of delta-chain clones, over 1.5% of which are singletons. The ten largest clonotypes hold around 16% of the sample. Vgamma9/Vdelta2+ and Vdelta2-negative gammadelta T cell populations were flow-sorted from peripheral blood mononuclear cells for bulk TCR repertoire analysis. The sample consisted of gamma-delta T cells from blood. The receptors here all came from a pool of human donors (malaria-infected and uninfected, not separated).

By its share, this clone is medium-sized. The junction differs from germline at one of its ends, possibly a read error. The chain links TRDV1 to TRDJ1, with 12 nucleotides matching TRDD3. This CDR3 has 19 residues. The germline gives CDR1 TSWWSYY, CDR2 QGS. DNA of the CDR3: TGTGCTCTTGTGGAACTATCTGGGGGATACGCGACTGACACCGATAAACTCATCTTT. Its protein is CALVELSGGYATDTDKLIF.

Comments on this clone: TCRdb lists the protein of a much larger clone for this DNA, which differs at residue 9, so this is likely a read error; the protein given here is translated from the DNA itself. V is TRDV3 and J is TRDJ1; 13 nucleotides line up with TRDD3. TCRdb offers no J gene call, so here the DNA was matched to germline to obtain one. From germline, CDR1 is TVYSNPD and CDR2 GDNSRS (reference sequence). This CDR3 has 22 amino acids. Trimming removed 0 bases from V and 2 bases from J; junction bases left unmatched: 24. DNA of the CDR3: TGTGCCTTTAGACCTTCCCGGCGGAGGATACTGGGGGATACGCGTTGGACCGATAAACTCATCTTT. Amino acids: CAFRPSRRRILGDTRWTDKLIF.

At least ten counts were recorded for this clone. The likely explanation is a read error, given a far larger clone one base away. This sample includes further DNA sequences coding for the same CDR3. V is TRDV1 and J is TRDJ1; tentatively, D is TRDD3 (6 bases). Per germline, CDR1 TSWWSYY and CDR2 QGS. The length of the CDR3 is 23 residues. DNA for the CDR3: TGTGCTCTTGGGGAACTAGGCTCTATGGTTGGACACCACTCTCCCTGGGGATGGGATAAGCTCATCTTT. It specifies CALGELGSMVGHHSPWGWDKLIF.

Remarks on this clone: This sequence is one base from a far larger clone and is likely a read error. In the same sample, other DNA sequences code for this CDR3. The V gene is TRDV1, the J gene TRDJ1; 8 bases fit TRDD3. Germline CDR1 TSWWSYY, CDR2 QGS. CDR3 length: 20 residues. The CDR3 loop is CALGELCESPGGPYTDKLIF. For the CDR3, the DNA is TGCGCTCTTGGGGAACTCTGCGAGTCCCCTGGGGGACCGTACACCGATAAACTCATCTTT.

This clone appeared many times. The TCRdb protein, from a much larger clone, departs from this DNA's translation at residue 9, likely by read error; the protein shown derives from the DNA. The chain uses TRDV2 and TRDJ1, with TRDD3 matching over 8 bases. The CDR3 runs 18 residues. The J segment lost 0 bases and the V segment lost 3 bases, leaving 14 bases of the junction unmatched. From germline, CDR1 is GEAIGNYY and CDR2 EKD. The CDR3 loop reads CACDPYWGVRLYTDKLIF. Written as DNA, the CDR3 is TGTGCCTGTGACCCCTACTGGGGGGTACGCCTTTACACCGATAAACTCATCTTT.

This clone was detected many times. The chain recombines TRDV1 with TRDJ1; 9 nucleotides agree with TRDD3. Germline V gene sequence: CDR1 TSWWSYY, CDR2 QGS. J was trimmed by 1 base and V by 2 bases; bases with no gene match: 8. This CDR3 region has 17 residues. The CDR3 is CALGETYWGKVTDKLIF. CDR3 coding DNA: TGTGCTCTTGGGGAAACGTACTGGGGGAAAGTCACCGATAAACTCATCTTT.

This clone has a handful of counts. For this DNA, TCRdb reports the protein of a much larger clone, which diverges at residue 4, most likely from a read error; the protein presented here is translated directly from the DNA. The chain is built from TRDV2 and TRDJ1; TRDD3 agrees at 13 bases. Here the J gene was assigned by germline matching of the DNA, as TCRdb has none. The length of the CDR3 is 18 residues. V lost 5 bases and J lost 1; bases outside the gene matches: 12. The germline CDR1 and CDR2 sequences are GEAIGNYY and EKD. The CDR3 loop reads CACVPVLGDTGVTDKLIF. The CDR3, as DNA: TGTGCCTGTGTTCCCGTACTGGGGGATACGGGGGTCACCGATAAACTCATCTTT.

Concerning this clone itself: It is likely a read error: a sequence one base away is far more abundant. The same CDR3 can be traced to other DNA sequences in this sample. The DNA of the CDR3 is TGTGCTCTTGGGGAATTTTTTCGTGGCGATAATGGGGGACTGTACACCGATAAGCTCATCTTT. As protein: CALGEFFRGDNGGLYTDKLIF. V gene TRDV1 combines with J gene TRDJ1; 7 positions agree with TRDD3. Germline CDR1 reads TSWWSYY; CDR2 reads QGS. This CDR3 is 21 amino acids long.

This clone was observed many times. A read error likely explains why the TCRdb protein, taken from a much larger clone, differs from this DNA's translation at residue 6; the protein shown is translated from the DNA. V and J are TRDV1 and TRDJ1; no clear D. Germline lookup yields CDR1 TSWWSYY and CDR2 QGS. This CDR3 is 13 amino acids long. Trimming took 0 bases from V and 4 from J, leaving 6 bases between them. The CDR3 reads CALGELPSDKLIF. Written as DNA, the CDR3 is TGTGCTCTTGGGGAACTCCCCAGCGATAAACTCATCTTT.

This clone has more than one count but fewer than ten. This likely stems from a read error, as it lies one base from a far larger clone. Different DNA sequences within this sample yield the same CDR3. This chain connects TRDV1 to TRDJ1; 8 nucleotides agree with TRDD3. Per the germline V gene, CDR1 is TSWWSYY and CDR2 is QGS. Trimming removed 3 bases from V and 1 base from J; junction bases left unmatched: 22. CDR3 length: 21 amino acids. The CDR3 region is CALGDPLPTLLGVLLTDKLIF. CDR3 nucleotides: TGTGCTCTTGGGGACCCCCTTCCAACACTACTGGGGGTTTTACTCACCGATAAACTCATCTTT.

In regard to this clone: The protein in TCRdb stems from a much larger clone and differs at residue 9 from this DNA's translation, likely a read error; here the protein is translated from the DNA. The J gene is uncalled and the V gene is TRDV1. The CDR3 length is 10 residues. Germline V gene lookup returns CDR1 TSWWSYY and CDR2 QGS. The chain's CDR3 is CALGVRKLTF. The CDR3 nucleotides are TGTGCTCTTGGGGTAAGGAAACTCACCTTT.

This clone was seen more than once but under ten times. A far larger clone is off by one base, so a read error is likely. The identical CDR3 is also encoded by other nucleotide sequences in the sample. V gene TRDV1 combines with J gene TRDJ1; the D is unclear. The J gene was not available in TCRdb and was assigned here by matching the DNA to germline segments. In germline, CDR1 is TSWWSYY, CDR2 QGS. The ends were cut back, 0 bases at V and 0 bases at J, with 32 bases in the middle. The CDR3 loop spans 23 amino acids. The CDR3 nucleotides are TGTGCTCTTGGGGAACTAATAACAAAGTTTAGTTCCCCCGAGGGGCCTTACACCGATAAACTCATCTTT. Its protein product is CALGELITKFSSPEGPYTDKLIF.

This clone was observed many times. The protein given by TCRdb reflects a much larger clone and differs at residue 7 from this DNA's translation, likely from a read error; the protein shown is the DNA's translation. The rearrangement uses TRDV1 and TRDJ1; TRDD3 agrees at 9 bases. CDR1 is TSWWSYY, CDR2 QGS, per germline. The CDR3 loop spans 14 amino acids. The V segment lost 9 bases and the J segment 4 bases; nucleotides outside the gene matches: 9. CDR3 amino acids: CALLGDAGFDKLIF. The CDR3 DNA is TGTGCTCTCCTGGGGGATGCCGGCTTCGATAAACTCATCTTT.

This clone was picked up many times. This rearrangement joins TRDV1 to TRDJ2; 13 bases align to TRDD3. Germline values: CDR1 TSWWSYY, CDR2 QGS. The J segment lost 0 bases and the V segment lost 2 bases, leaving 18 bases of the junction unmatched. The CDR3 consists of 23 residues. In DNA form, the CDR3 reads TGTGCTCTTGGGGAAACTCTTACGGGGAAGTACTGGGGGATACGCCCTTTGACAGCACAACTCTTCTTT. Its translation is CALGETLTGKYWGIRPLTAQLFF.

This clone was seen at least ten times. This chain uses TRDV1 with TRDJ2, with 9 bases fitting TRDD3. Germline CDR1 and CDR2: TSWWSYY and QGS. The CDR3 sequence is 24 residues long. J gave up 4 bases and V 0 bases, and 27 bases lay outside the gene matches. The CDR3 DNA is TGTGCTCTTGGGGAACTTTTAGTAACCTCAAGTACTCCATCGTACTGGGGGAAGACAGCACAACTCTTCTTT. This translates into CALGELLVTSSTPSYWGKTAQLFF.

This clone was seen more than once but under ten times. This likely stems from a read error, as it lies one base from a far larger clone. The sample holds other DNA sequences that translate to the same CDR3. The chain is built from TRDV3 and TRDJ1, with TRDD3 matching over 10 bases. The CDR3 has 20 residues. Per the germline V gene, CDR1 is TVYSNPD and CDR2 is GDNSRS (reference sequence). V was clipped by 2 bases and J by 1 base; unmatched bases: 22. CDR3 residues: CAFQRFLTRYWGMSTDKLIF. CDR3 coding DNA: TGTGCCTTTCAGCGCTTCCTAACGAGATACTGGGGGATGTCCACCGATAAACTCATCTTT.

This clone has a count of ten or more. Other DNA sequences from this sample encode an identical CDR3 as well. V is TRDV1 and J is TRDJ1; TRDD3 matches 8 bases. This CDR3 is 22 amino acids long. The germline V gene encodes CDR1 TSWWSYY and CDR2 QGS. J was trimmed by 3 bases and V by 6 bases; bases with no gene match: 30. Written as DNA, the CDR3 is TGTGCTCTTGGTGAGCCCAATACAGCTCGGATACTGGGGGTCCTCCTGCCCGATAAACTCATCTTT. It codes for CALGEPNTARILGVLLPDKLIF.

As for this clone: TCRdb lists the protein of a much larger clone for this DNA, which differs at residue 9, so this is likely a read error; the protein given here is translated from the DNA itself. The CDR3 reads CALGATRIPPVLGDRFGTDKLIF. In DNA, the CDR3 is TGTGCTCTTGGCGCGACGCGGATCCCCCCCGTACTGGGGGATAGATTTGGCACCGATAAACTCATCTTT. The chain has TRDV1 and TRDJ1; 11 bases match TRDD3. The ends lost 6 bases at V and 1 base at J; junction bases unmatched: 28. The CDR3 consists of 23 residues. Germline CDR1 and CDR2: TSWWSYY and QGS.

This clone was observed a handful of times. This is likely an artifact of a read error, given a far larger clone one base away. Other DNA sequences in this specimen translate into the identical CDR3. The V gene is TRDV2, the J gene TRDJ1, with TRDD3 matching 10 bases. No J gene is reported in TCRdb; it was inferred here by comparing the DNA with germline. The CDR3 runs to 18 residues. Germline V CDR1 and CDR2: GEAIGNYY, EKD. The CDR3: CACDTVTAGGYGTDKLIF. The CDR3 coding sequence is TGTGCCTGTGACACCGTTACGGCTGGGGGATATGGAACCGACAAACTCATCTTT.

This clone was seen a handful of times. TCRdb records a much larger clone's protein for this DNA, with a difference at residue 6 that likely arises from a read error; the protein given is the translation of the DNA. This chain joins TRDV1 and TRDJ1; the match to TRDD3 covers 9 bases. The J gene, missing from TCRdb, was assigned here through DNA to germline matching. Germline trimming cut 1 base from V and 7 bases from J; bases unmatched to any gene: 19. The germline gives CDR1 TSWWSYY, CDR2 QGS. This CDR3 is built from 19 residues. CDR3 protein: CALGEPHIRSTGGRCKLIF. CDR3 in DNA: TGTGCTCTTGGGGAACCCCATATACGTAGTACTGGGGGAAGATGTAAACTCATCTTT.

The sample holds a few counts of this clone. This likely reflects a read error, since a far larger clone is one base away. This CDR3 is also generated by other DNA sequences in the sample. This rearrangement joins TRDV1 to TRDJ1; 13 positions agree with TRDD3. The CDR3 runs 22 residues. Losses at the gene ends were 3 bases for V and 2 bases for J; bases not matched to a gene: 21. Germline lookup yields CDR1 TSWWSYY and CDR2 QGS. The CDR3 DNA reads TGTGCTCTTGGGGATCTTATCCTTCAACTTCTACTGGGGGATACGGGGACCGATAAACTCATCTTT. It is translated as CALGDLILQLLLGDTGTDKLIF.

Comments on this clone: A far more abundant clone sits one base away, making this likely a read error. This specimen includes other DNA sequences encoding the same CDR3. The V gene reported is TRDV1; the J gene is uncalled; TRDD3, as called in the table, went unchecked against the DNA. This CDR3 is built from 20 residues. Germline CDR1 and CDR2: TSWWSYY and QGS. For the CDR3, the DNA is TGTGCTCTTGGGTCTCCTACTGAAATAGTAGGGGATCGGTACACCGATAAACTCATTTTT. As protein: CALGSPTEIVGDRYTDKLIF.